The entry below describes one T cell receptor beta chain. The antigen remains unidentified. This sample was taken from a study of shared clonotypes between healthy human individuals. Study findings and constraints: Generally, estimated richness proved larger in naive subsets than it did in memory subsets.

Researchers ran the assay at a deep level. The authors distributed each subset's genomic DNA evenly over several immunoSEQ plates. Here immunoSEQ multiplex PCR was the method, and the copy in TCRdb shows in-frame clones only, minus some. Seen here are 2 million to 2.5 million clones, roughly 93% observed once, and the top ten hold more than 0.35%. The material sequenced was naive CD4+ T cells from PBMCs. The subset was: CD45RA+ positively selected. This clonotype was obtained from a man between 18 and 29 years old in good health. Some clones in this sample may be carry-over from other donors' samples.

The CDR3 sequence is CASSQAGTSGRGSDTQYF. In DNA form, the CDR3 reads TGTGCCAGCAGCCAAGCCGGGACTAGCGGGCGAGGGTCAGATACGCAGTATTTT. The chain combines TRBV4-2 with TRBJ2-3; 12 nucleotides line up with TRBD2. Per germline, CDR1 LGHNA and CDR2 YNFKEQ. Unmatched junction bases numbered 9, after V lost 1 base and J lost 4 bases. CDR3 length: 18 residues.